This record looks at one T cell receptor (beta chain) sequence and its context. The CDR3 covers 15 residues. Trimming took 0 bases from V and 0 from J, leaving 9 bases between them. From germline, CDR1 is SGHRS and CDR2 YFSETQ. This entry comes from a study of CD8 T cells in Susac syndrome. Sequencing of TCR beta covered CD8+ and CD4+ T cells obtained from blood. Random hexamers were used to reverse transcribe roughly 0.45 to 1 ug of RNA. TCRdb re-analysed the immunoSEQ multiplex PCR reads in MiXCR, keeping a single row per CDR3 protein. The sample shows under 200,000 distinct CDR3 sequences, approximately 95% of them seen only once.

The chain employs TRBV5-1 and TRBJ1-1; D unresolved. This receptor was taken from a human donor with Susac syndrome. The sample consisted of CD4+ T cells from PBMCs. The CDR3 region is CASSLEQRLNTEAFF. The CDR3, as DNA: TGCGCCAGCAGCTTGGAACAGCGCCTGAACACTGAAGCTTTCTTT.